The following is a T cell receptor beta chain sequence with its context. Its recognized antigen is unknown. No clone much larger than this one lies a single base away; base qualities are absent. Trimming costs V 6 bases and J 4 bases, and their ends lie 15 bases apart. CDR3 length: 14 amino acids, cysteine to phenylalanine. This entry keeps only the CDR3 DNA: 42 bases, framed from base 1. Amplification of TCR beta CDR3 regions was carried out from RNA transcripts. A first-round RT-PCR of the TCR CDR3 used the HTBI primer set with the Qiagen OneStep RT-PCR kit. The libraries were constructed in a second round of multiplex PCR and then size-selected and purified. Libraries were sequenced paired-end with 100 bp reads on an Illumina HiSeq2000. From the authors' description of their analysis: SOAPnuke was used to process the raw data, throwing out any read that contained adapters or uncalled bases, had a mean Phred below 15, or lacked an exact constant-primer or identifier match. High-quality paired reads were merged using COPE v1.2.5, and each unique nucleotide sequence was defined as a clonotype. MiTCR v1.1 was used to align the clonotypes against IMGT TRBV, TRBD and TRBJ reference segments. The analysis was restricted to V-J combinations with a frequency above 0.0001, which together covered over 99% of the repertoires. The TCS score was defined as F50 (clonal expansion) divided by E x V (chaos), with BLOSUM62-based TCRdist calculated between CDR3 peptides within each V-J. Welch's t-statistics and random forest reduced around 520 V-J features to some 14, which were used in a naive Bayes classifier (R e1071). The similarity between thyroid and blood repertoires was quantified using the Morisita-Horn index. TCRdb trimmed the raw reads at Q25, called clones with MiXCR and kept productive beta chains. All rows with the same CDR3 protein become a single entry with the most common DNA and genes. The authors' filters were not applied to this entry. The sample yields 800,000 or so distinct CDR3 sequences; around 38% were counted once. 8.9% of the sample is held by the ten biggest clonotypes.

This record comes from a study of T cells in Graves' hyperthyroidism and ophthalmopathy (dated by TCRdb to the late 2010s). With respect to the entire study: Peripheral blood was collected at initial diagnosis, before any treatment. TCR V-J signatures able to tell the groups apart were searched for in a discovery cohort of 90 to 100 patients, of whom approximately 40 had Graves' ophthalmopathy and roughly 59 had stable Graves' hyperthyroidism. Whether ophthalmopathy could be predicted prospectively was tested in an independent validation cohort made up of approximately 19 hyperthyroidism patients plus 17 patients who later progressed to ophthalmopathy. The 100 or so discovery patients were divided at random into training and test sets in a 7:3 ratio. The study also compared thyroid tissue and blood T-cell repertoires from a handful of Graves' hyperthyroidism patients. Following sampling, methimazole starting at 30 mg daily was given to hyperthyroidism patients, and high-dose intravenous methylprednisolone was given to ophthalmopathy patients. The paper describes TCR Vbeta CDR3 sequencing of some 130 peripheral blood samples, made up of 43 ophthalmopathy patients, around 73 hyperthyroidism patients and roughly 17 progressor patients. What the work shows at the level of the full study, not this receptor alone: In cross-validation, a model built on a 13 V-J signature told ophthalmopathy apart from stable hyperthyroidism with 85% to 90% sensitivity and around 81% specificity, and in testing the same model reached 80%/75%. In validation, the model predicted progression to ophthalmopathy with 55% to 71% sensitivity and approximately 78% specificity, a median of about 6 months before onset. Most expanded thyroid clonotypes (frequency above 0.001) were also detected in blood, a finding suggesting that blood repertoires may reflect thyroid immune responses. No statistical method was used to set the sample size in advance, and investigators knew the group allocation.

Stable Graves' hyperthyroidism was defined as no progression to ophthalmopathy during 18 months of follow-up. The hyperthyroidism patients were between 18 and 65 years old and newly diagnosed, with a disease duration of less than 2 months. Exclusion was applied to patients with uncontrolled infections, other autoimmune diseases, pregnancy or lactation. Clinical symptoms, serum thyroxine and TRAb, thyroid ultrasound, and orbital computed tomography formed the basis for the diagnoses. PBMCs were separated from under 12 ml of fresh peripheral blood using Ficoll-Paque density gradient centrifugation. Trizol reagent was used to extract total RNA, and RNA quality was then checked on an Agilent 2100 Bioanalyzer.

This clonotype originated in a young man with Graves' hyperthyroidism. The sequencing input was blood. The chain employs TRBV12-3 or TRBV12-4 and TRBJ1-1; a weak D assignment points to TRBD1 (5 bases agree). The CDR3 region has the sequence CASSFQGEGTEAFF. The DNA sequence follows: TGTGCCAGCAGCTTCCAAGGGGAAGGCACTGAAGCTTTCTTT.